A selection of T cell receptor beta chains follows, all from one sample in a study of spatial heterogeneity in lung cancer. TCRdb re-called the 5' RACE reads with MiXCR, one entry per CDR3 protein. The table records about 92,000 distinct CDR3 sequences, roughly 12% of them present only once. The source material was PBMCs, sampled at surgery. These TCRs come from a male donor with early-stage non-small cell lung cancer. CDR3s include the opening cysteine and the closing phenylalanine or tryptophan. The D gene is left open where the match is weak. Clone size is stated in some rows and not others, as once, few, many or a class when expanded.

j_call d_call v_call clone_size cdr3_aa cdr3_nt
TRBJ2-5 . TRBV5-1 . CASSNRRVRETQYF TGCGCCAGCAGCAACAGACGGGTGCGGGAGACCCAGTACTTC
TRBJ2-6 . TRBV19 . CASSIQGTLSGANVLTF TGTGCCAGTAGTATTCAGGGGACACTCTCTGGGGCCAACGTCCTGACTTTC
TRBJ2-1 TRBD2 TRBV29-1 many CSVEAAPGLAGSYNEQFF TGCAGCGTTGAAGCTGCGCCGGGACTAGCGGGGTCCTACAATGAGCAGTTCTTC
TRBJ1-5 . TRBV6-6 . CVSNPTKNQPQHF TGTGTCAGCAACCCTACTAAAAATCAGCCCCAGCATTTT
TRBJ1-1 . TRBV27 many CASSLSRNTEAFF TGTGCCAGCAGTTTATCCCGGAACACTGAAGCTTTCTTT
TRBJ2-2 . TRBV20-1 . CSARAGAGELFF TGCAGTGCTAGAGCCGGAGCCGGGGAGCTGTTTTTT
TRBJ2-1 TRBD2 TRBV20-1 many CSARLAGNYEQFF TGCAGTGCTAGACTAGCGGGAAATTATGAGCAGTTCTTC
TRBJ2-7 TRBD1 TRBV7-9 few CASSTEGGSSPYEQYF TGTGCCAGCAGTACCGAAGGGGGCAGCTCCCCGTACGAGCAGTACTTC
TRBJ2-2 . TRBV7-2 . CASSETLLGGFTGELFF TGTGCCAGCAGCGAGACACTGCTAGGGGGATTCACCGGGGAGCTGTTTTTT
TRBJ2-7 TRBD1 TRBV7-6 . CASSLSRQGYEQYF TGTGCCAGCAGCTTATCAAGACAGGGGTACGAGCAGTACTTC
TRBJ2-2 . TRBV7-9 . CASIPTEWNTGELFF TGTGCCAGCATCCCCACGGAATGGAACACCGGGGAGCTGTTTTTT
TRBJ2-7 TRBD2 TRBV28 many CASSSLAGSSYEQYF TGTGCCAGCAGTTCACTAGCGGGGAGCTCCTACGAGCAGTACTTC
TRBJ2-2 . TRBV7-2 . CASSGVGPNTGELFF TGTGCCAGCAGTGGGGTGGGACCCAACACCGGGGAGCTGTTTTTT
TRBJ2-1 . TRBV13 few CASSSIGGNEQFF TGTGCCAGCAGCTCCATAGGGGGCAATGAGCAGTTCTTC
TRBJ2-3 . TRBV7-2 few CASSWSTSTDTQYF TGTGCCAGCAGCTGGAGCACTAGCACAGATACGCAGTATTTT
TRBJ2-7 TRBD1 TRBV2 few CASRAQGASYEQYF TGTGCCAGCAGGGCACAGGGGGCCTCCTACGAGCAGTACTTC
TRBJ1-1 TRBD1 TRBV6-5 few CASVKGTGALNGEAFF TGTGCCAGCGTTAAGGGGACAGGGGCACTCAACGGCGAAGCTTTCTTT
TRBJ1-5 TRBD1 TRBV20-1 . CSARDEQGAGNQPQHF TGCAGTGCTAGAGACGAACAGGGGGCAGGCAATCAGCCCCAGCATTTT
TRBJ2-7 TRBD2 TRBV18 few CASSPPGLAGGEQYF TGTGCCAGCTCACCACCGGGACTAGCGGGAGGTGAGCAGTACTTC
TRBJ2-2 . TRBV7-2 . CASSLEGAFNAGELFF TGTGCCAGCAGCTTAGAAGGGGCATTTAACGCCGGGGAGCTGTTTTTT
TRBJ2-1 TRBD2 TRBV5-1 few CASSSLAGGRSDEQFF TGCGCCAGCAGCTCCTTAGCGGGAGGGAGGTCGGATGAGCAGTTCTTC
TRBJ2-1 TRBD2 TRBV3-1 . CASSPGGRYNEQFF TGTGCCAGCAGCCCGGGGGGGAGGTACAATGAGCAGTTCTTC
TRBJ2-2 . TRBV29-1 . CSARTGGHTGELFF TGCAGCGCCCGGACGGGGGGCCACACCGGGGAGCTGTTTTTT
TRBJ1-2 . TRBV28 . CASSTHRSNYGYTF TGTGCCAGCAGTACCCACAGGTCCAACTATGGCTACACCTTC
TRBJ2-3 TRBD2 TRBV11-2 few CASSPRGGWTDTQYF TGTGCCAGCAGCCCACGGGGGGGCTGGACAGATACGCAGTATTTT
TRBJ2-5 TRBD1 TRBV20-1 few CSALQGAHETQYF TGCAGTGCTCTTCAGGGGGCCCACGAGACCCAGTACTTC
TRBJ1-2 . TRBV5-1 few CASSLADPTTGYTF TGCGCCAGCAGCTTGGCGGACCCAACAACCGGCTACACCTTC
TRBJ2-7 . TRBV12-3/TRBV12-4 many CASSLGVPSYEQYF TGTGCCAGCAGTTTAGGGGTGCCCTCCTACGAGCAGTACTTC
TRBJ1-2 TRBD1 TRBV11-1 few CASSPTNIGQGGYGYTF TGTGCCAGCAGCCCTACAAACATTGGACAGGGCGGCTATGGCTACACCTTC
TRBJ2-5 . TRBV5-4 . CASSQEGWTQYF TGTGCCAGCAGCCAGGAGGGATGGACCCAGTACTTC
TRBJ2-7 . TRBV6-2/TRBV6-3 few CASSPPRGRGPYEQYF TGTGCCAGCAGTCCCCCTCGGGGGAGAGGACCCTACGAGCAGTACTTC
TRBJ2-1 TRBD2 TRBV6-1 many CASLPTSGGAFLFF TGTGCCAGTCTTCCGACTAGCGGGGGGGCCTTTCTGTTCTTC
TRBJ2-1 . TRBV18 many CASSPGREAYNEQFF TGTGCCAGCTCACCAGGGCGGGAAGCCTACAATGAGCAGTTCTTC
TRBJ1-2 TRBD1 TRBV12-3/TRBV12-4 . CASRPSGRGPDGYTF TGTGCCAGCAGACCTAGCGGCAGGGGGCCAGATGGCTACACCTTC
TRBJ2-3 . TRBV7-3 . CASSLTRNTDTQYF TGTGCCAGCAGCCTAACCCGTAACACAGATACGCAGTATTTT
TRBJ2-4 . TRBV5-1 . CASSLDPDNPISKNIQYF TGCGCCAGCAGCTTGGACCCGGACAACCCCATTTCCAAAAACATTCAGTACTTC
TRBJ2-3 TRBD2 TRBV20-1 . CSAPSGSTDTQYF TGCAGTGCTCCTAGCGGTAGCACAGATACGCAGTATTTT